The entry below describes one T cell receptor (beta chain). The CDR3 totals 12 residues. CDR1 is LNHDA, CDR2 SQIVND, per germline (reference sequence). After removal of 7 bases from V and 7 bases from J, the junction contained 2 bases not matched to a gene. Sequencing used immunoSEQ multiplex PCR; TCRdb keeps in-frame clones, though not all of them. The table records more than 35,000 clones, 91% of them present only once. This sample was included in a study of T cell changes during pregnancy in multiple sclerosis. This chain links TRBV19 with TRBJ1-4; 8 bases map to TRBD1. The specimen comprised CD8+ T cells from peripheral blood mononuclear cells, sampled after pregnancy. The receptor's source is a female donor with multiple sclerosis, enrolled in a pregnancy study. The DNA of the CDR3 is TGTGCCAGTACAACAGGGGGTGAAAAACTGTTTTTT. It translates to CASTTGGEKLFF.